Here is one T cell receptor beta chain with its context. Its antigen is as yet unknown. This sample stems from a study of T cell responses to AZD1222 COVID-19 vaccine. Second-dose intervals of approximately 4 or approximately 12 weeks were pooled. Sequenced by immunoSEQ multiplex PCR; TCRdb stores in-frame clones only, minus some. The profile shows 140,000 to 150,000 clones, just over 85% of them singletons. General observations from the study: Donors were chiefly white British, with a greater number of females, and clonal diversity was perhaps underestimated. Reportedly, nearly half the spike-specific TCRs target unmutated variant regions.

Trimming cost V 2 bases and J 3 bases, with 10 bases left between them. The CDR3 is 14 residues long. Germline-derived CDR1 and CDR2 are MNHEY and SVGAGI. The rearrangement joins TRBV6-5 to TRBJ2-5; possible D gene TRBD2, 6 bases. Sequences were derived from peripheral blood, sampled 28 days after the second AZD1222 dose. This receptor was obtained from an adult who received the AZD1222 COVID-19 vaccine. The CDR3 here is CASSYTGLKETQYF. CDR3 in DNA: TGTGCCAGCAGTTACACGGGACTGAAAGAGACCCAGTACTTC.